This is a list of T cell receptor beta chains from one sample in a study of cytomegalovirus exposure and HLA in healthy donors. The protocol was immunoSEQ multiplex PCR, while the TCRdb copy is restricted to in-frame clones and leaves out a portion. The data show about 190,000 clones, around 86% seen once. Sequencing was performed on PBMCs. The source is a man aged 25-45 years in good health and CMV-seronegative. Each CDR3 is given with its conserved first and last residue. A D gene is named only where the DNA matches it firmly. Some rows have no size entry. The others give once, few or many, or a class for an expanded clone.

clone size,V gene,D gene,CDR3 length,J gene,CDR3 DNA,CDR3 protein
few,TRBV5-6,TRBD2,16,TRBJ2-4,TGTGCCAGCAGCTCTTCTAGCGGGAGGGCCCAAAACAGTCAGTACTTC,CASSSSSGRAQNSQYF
-,TRBV28,-,12,TRBJ1-6,TGTGCCTGTACAGAACGTAATTCACCCCTCCACTTT,CACTERNSPLHF
-,TRBV7-2,-,11,TRBJ2-7,TGTGCCAGCAGCTTTAGGGGCGAGCAGTACTTC,CASSFRGEQYF
-,TRBV28,TRBD1,14,TRBJ1-2,TGTGCCAGCAGTGAAAGCAGGGGGCCCTATGGCTACACCTTC,CASSESRGPYGYTF
-,TRBV5-4,-,16,TRBJ2-1,TGTGCCAGCAGCTTCCCTAGGGCGGGAAAAGACAATGAGCAGTTCTTC,CASSFPRAGKDNEQFF
-,TRBV4-1,TRBD2,15,TRBJ2-5,TGCGCCAGCAGCCAGCCGGGACTAGGGCAAGAGACCCAGTACTTC,CASSQPGLGQETQYF
once,TRBV4-2,-,14,TRBJ1-1,TGTGCCAGCAGCCAAGAGCAGGGTATGAATGAAGCTTTCTTT,CASSQEQGMNEAFF
-,TRBV18,-,15,TRBJ1-4,TGTGCCAGCTCAACTACAACGGTGGCTAATGAAAAACTGTTTTTT,CASSTTTVANEKLFF
few,TRBV4-2,-,18,TRBJ2-6,TGTGCCAGCAGCCAGTGGAAGAAGGAGAGCTCTGGGGCCAACGTCCTGACTTTC,CASSQWKKESSGANVLTF
-,TRBV23-1,-,16,TRBJ1-4,TGCGCCAGCAGTCAATCAGGTAAGGGAGGTAATGAAAAACTGTTTTTT,CASSQSGKGGNEKLFF
-,TRBV7-9,-,16,TRBJ2-6,TGTGCCAGCAGCCAAAAAAGATCGAGTGGGGCCAACGTCCTGACTTTC,CASSQKRSSGANVLTF
few,TRBV6-1,-,13,TRBJ2-3,TGTGCCAGCAGTGTGGAGAGCACAGATACGCAGTATTTT,CASSVESTDTQYF
-,TRBV6-6,TRBD1,14,TRBJ1-2,TGTGCCAGCAGTTACTGGGGACAGCTTTATGGCTACACCTTC,CASSYWGQLYGYTF
-,TRBV5-5,-,18,TRBJ2-6,TGTGCCAGCAGCCCCCCCTCAGGCACCACCTCTGGGGCCAACGTCCTGACTTTC,CASSPPSGTTSGANVLTF
once,TRBV28,-,14,TRBJ1-5,TGTGCCAGCAGCCTTCCCGGGGGGAACCAGCCCCAGCATTTT,CASSLPGGNQPQHF
-,TRBV5-6,-,14,TRBJ2-7,TGTGCCAGCCTATACCGCGGGGCCTCCTACGAGCAGTACTTC,CASLYRGASYEQYF
-,TRBV7-9,TRBD2,14,TRBJ2-5,TGTGCCAGCAGTATGCGGGGGGGACGGGAGACCCAGTACTTC,CASSMRGGRETQYF
-,TRBV28,-,15,TRBJ2-1,TGTGCCAGCGCCCCTGGTGGGAGCTCCTACAATGAGCAGTTCTTC,CASAPGGSSYNEQFF
few,TRBV27,-,15,TRBJ1-2,TGTGCCAGCAGTTCCCAGGCTATGGGAGGGGGTGGCTACACCTTC,CASSSQAMGGGGYTF
-,TRBV30,-,15,TRBJ2-5,TGTGCCTGGAGTGGTGGAACAGGAACAGTAGAGACCCAGTACTTC,CAWSGGTGTVETQYF
-,TRBV28,-,14,TRBJ2-1,TGTGCCAGCAGATACAACATCGATTACAATGAGCAGTTCTTC,CASRYNIDYNEQFF
-,TRBV29-1,TRBD1,14,TRBJ1-1,TGCAGCGCAAGGGACAGGGCTATGAACACTGAAGCTTTCTTT,CSARDRAMNTEAFF
-,TRBV6-5,TRBD1,15,TRBJ1-6,TGTGCCAGCAGTACACAGGGGGGATATAATTCACCCCTCCACTTT,CASSTQGGYNSPLHF
-,TRBV9,TRBD2,15,TRBJ2-7,TGTGCCAGCAGCGCTACCGGGACTAGCGGTTACGAGCAGTACTTC,CASSATGTSGYEQYF
-,TRBV4-2,TRBD2,11,TRBJ2-1,TGTGCCAGCAGCCAAGGGACTAGGGAGTTCTTC,CASSQGTREFF
-,TRBV6-1,-,11,TRBJ2-1,TGTGCCAGCAGAAGACAGGCCGAGCAGTTCTTC,CASRRQAEQFF
-,TRBV2,TRBD2,13,TRBJ2-1,TGTGCCAGCAGTGAGCGACTAGCGCAAGAGCAGTTCTTC,CASSERLAQEQFF
-,TRBV5-6,-,15,TRBJ2-5,TGTGCCAGCAGCAGCGGGTTTGGGGCGCAAGAGACCCAGTACTTC,CASSSGFGAQETQYF
-,TRBV30,TRBD2,19,TRBJ2-1,TGTGCCTGGAGTGTACTGGGCGGGAGGGCCCGACGGGCGGACAATGAGCAGTTCTTC,CAWSVLGGRARRADNEQFF
-,TRBV6-6,-,13,TRBJ2-1,TGTGCCAGCAGTTACGTACAAAACAATGAGCAGTTCTTC,CASSYVQNNEQFF
-,TRBV7-9,-,14,TRBJ1-1,TGTGCCAGCAGCCCGACAGAGAGCAACACTGAAGCTTTCTTT,CASSPTESNTEAFF
-,TRBV7-7,TRBD2,14,TRBJ2-5,TGTGCTAGCAGCTCGGGACTAGCCGAGGGGACCCAGTACTTC,CASSSGLAEGTQYF
-,TRBV7-9,-,16,TRBJ1-6,TGTGCCAGCAGCTCCACGGTCGGCTCCTATAATTCACCCCTCCACTTT,CASSSTVGSYNSPLHF
-,TRBV27,-,13,TRBJ2-7,TGTGCCAGCAGTCCCGGGGTGACCTACGAGCAGTACTTC,CASSPGVTYEQYF
-,TRBV2,TRBD1,14,TRBJ1-1,TGTGCCAGTGCTTTGGGACAGGGCTCGGGCGGAGCTTTCTTT,CASALGQGSGGAFF
-,TRBV28,TRBD2,16,TRBJ2-1,TGTGCCAGCATAACGATAGCGGGGGGATTAGACAATGAGCAGTTCTTC,CASITIAGGLDNEQFF
-,TRBV11-2,TRBD1,14,TRBJ1-3,TGTGCCAGCAGCTCAGGGGGGTACGGAAACACCATATATTTT,CASSSGGYGNTIYF
few,TRBV5-1,-,17,TRBJ2-1,TGCGCCAGCAGCTCAAGGCCGATACAGGCGGCTCGAAATGAGCAGTTCTTC,CASSSRPIQAARNEQFF
-,TRBV14,-,15,TRBJ1-4,TGTGCCAGCAGCCACAGGGCTTCTTTAAATGAAAAACTGTTTTTT,CASSHRASLNEKLFF
-,TRBV28,TRBD1,15,TRBJ2-2,TGTGCCAGCAGCCTAGAGACAGGGTTCCCCGGGGAGCTGTTTTTT,CASSLETGFPGELFF
-,TRBV6-5,TRBD1,15,TRBJ1-5,TGTGCCAGCAGGCCTTCCGGACAGGGCAATCAGCCCCAGCATTTT,CASRPSGQGNQPQHF
once,TRBV4-3,-,18,TRBJ1-1,TGCGCCAGCAGCCAACCACCAAAGGGGGGGGCCCTCGCCACTGAAGCTTTCTTT,CASSQPPKGGALATEAFF
-,TRBV29-1,TRBD1,14,TRBJ1-1,TGCAGCGTTGGTCCGGGACAGGGGGCCACTGAAGCTTTCTTT,CSVGPGQGATEAFF